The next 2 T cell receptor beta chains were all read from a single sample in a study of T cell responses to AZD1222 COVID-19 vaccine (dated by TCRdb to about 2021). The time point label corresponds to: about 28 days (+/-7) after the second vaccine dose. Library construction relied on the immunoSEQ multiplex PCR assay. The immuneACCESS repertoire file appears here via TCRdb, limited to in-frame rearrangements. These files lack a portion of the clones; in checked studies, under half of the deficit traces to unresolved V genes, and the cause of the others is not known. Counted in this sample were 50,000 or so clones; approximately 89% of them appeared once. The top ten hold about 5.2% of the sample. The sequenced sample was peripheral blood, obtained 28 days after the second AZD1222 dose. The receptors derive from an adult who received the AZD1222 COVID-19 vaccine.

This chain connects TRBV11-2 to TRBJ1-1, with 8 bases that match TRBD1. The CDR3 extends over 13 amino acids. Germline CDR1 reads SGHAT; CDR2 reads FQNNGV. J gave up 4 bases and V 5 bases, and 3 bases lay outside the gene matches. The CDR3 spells CASSPDRATEAFF. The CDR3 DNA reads TGTGCCAGCAGCCCGGACAGGGCCACTGAAGCTTTCTTT.

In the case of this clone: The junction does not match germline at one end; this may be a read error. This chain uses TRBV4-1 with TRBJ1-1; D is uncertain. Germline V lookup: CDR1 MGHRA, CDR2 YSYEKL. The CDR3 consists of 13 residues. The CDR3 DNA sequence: TGCGCCAGCAGCCAGTATAGAAACAATGAAGCTTTCTTT. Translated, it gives CASSQYRNNEAFF.